Presented here are 25 T cell receptor beta chains from one specimen sequenced in a study of T cell responses to AZD1222 COVID-19 vaccine. Data came from immunoSEQ multiplex PCR; TCRdb stores just in-frame clones and leaves some out. Of some 170,000 clones detected, about nine tenths appear once; the ten largest clones hold 3.5% to 4.5%. Here the sequenced sample was peripheral blood, taken 28 days after the second dose of the MenACWY control vaccine. Every receptor here comes from an adult who received the MenACWY meningococcal vaccine as a control.

The rearrangement uses TRBV11-3 and TRBJ2-2; 7 nucleotides match TRBD2. V lost 0 bases and J lost 7; bases outside the gene matches: 5. This CDR3 comprises 15 residues. The germline gives CDR1 SGHNT, CDR2 YENEEA. CDR3 DNA sequence: TGTGCCAGCAGCTTAGAGTCGGGAGGATTCGGGGAGCTGTTTTTT. The encoded protein is CASSLESGGFGELFF.

V is TRBV4-3 and J is TRBJ2-1, with a possible D match to TRBD2 (5 bases). Germline V gene lookup returns CDR1 LGHNA and CDR2 YSLEER. The CDR3 is 16 residues long. Trimming left V 6 bases short and J 7 bases short, with 22 bases between. CDR3 amino acids: CASSRGSMGNRNEQFF. DNA of the CDR3: TGCGCCAGCAGTCGAGGGTCAATGGGGAATCGTAATGAGCAGTTCTTC.

This clone appeared a few times. This chain joins TRBV7-9 and TRBJ1-6, with 9 bases identical to TRBD1. Germline CDR1 and CDR2: SEHNR and FQNEAQ (reference sequence). The CDR3 loop spans 15 amino acids. Trimming at V came to 4 bases and at J to 11 bases, leaving 9 bases not matched to a gene. CDR3: CASSSTGTGYAPLHF. For the CDR3, the DNA is TGTGCCAGCAGCTCTACCGGGACAGGGTATGCACCCCTCCACTTT.

The chain employs TRBV20-1 and TRBJ1-2; no reliable D call. Looked up from germline, CDR1 is DFQATT and CDR2 is SNEGSKA (reference sequence). This CDR3 has 10 amino acids. V shed 5 bases and J shed 8 bases, with 9 bases lying between them. CDR3 amino acids: CSAPNDGYTF. The CDR3 DNA follows: TGCAGTGCTCCGAACGACGGCTACACCTTC.

The chain uses TRBV28 and TRBJ2-1, with D possibly TRBD1 on 6 matching bases. Germline V gives CDR1 MDHEN, CDR2 SYDVKM. This CDR3 comprises 16 residues. V lost 3 bases to trimming and J lost 0 bases, with 12 bases between them. The CDR3 region has the DNA TGTGCCAGCAGTTTTACAGGGCACCCCTCCTACAATGAGCAGTTCTTC. Amino acid sequence: CASSFTGHPSYNEQFF.

J is TRBJ2-2 and V is TRBV28; either TRBD1 or TRBD2 may fit D (5 bases each). Germline loops: CDR1 MDHEN, CDR2 SYDVKM. Trimming left V 5 bases short and J 5 bases short, with 15 bases between. The CDR3 runs to 15 residues. The CDR3 nucleotides are TGTGCCAGCAGTATCCACCAATGGGGGACCGGGGAGCTGTTTTTT. Translating it yields CASSIHQWGTGELFF.

V gene TRBV7-9 combines with J gene TRBJ2-4; the D is unclear. Germline values: CDR1 SEHNR, CDR2 FQNEAQ (reference sequence). The CDR3 loop spans 13 amino acids. Trimming removed 8 bases at V and 7 bases at J, with 15 bases between. CDR3 sequence (DNA): TGTGCCAGCTGTTGGCAGGAGAATAACATTCAGTACTTC. Its translation is CASCWQENNIQYF.

A single count supports this clone. This sequence joins TRBV19 and TRBJ1-2, with D perhaps matching TRBD1 (5 bases). V was cut by 5 bases and J by 10 bases, with 23 bases left in between. This CDR3 is 15 amino acids long. The germline V gene has CDR1 LNHDA and CDR2 SQIVND (reference sequence). For the CDR3, the DNA is TGTGCCAGTAGTGACGGGACCTTCCAGCACATCGACTACACCTTC. The encoded protein is CASSDGTFQHIDYTF.

This rearrangement joins TRBV18 to TRBJ1-1; D call uncertain. Looked up from germline, CDR1 is KGHSH and CDR2 is LQKENI. The V and J ends lost 3 bases and 1 base respectively, with 9 bases between them. This CDR3 contains 14 residues. CDR3 amino acids: CASSPAAGNTEAFF. For the CDR3, the DNA is TGTGCCAGCTCACCGGCCGCAGGGAACACTGAAGCTTTCTTT.

The CDR3 loop is CASSQSTGTAYEQYF. Here the CDR3 DNA reads TGTGCCAGCAGCCAATCGACAGGGACGGCCTACGAGCAGTACTTC. J is TRBJ2-7 and V is TRBV5-4; 7 positions agree with TRBD1. Per the germline V gene, CDR1 is SGHNT and CDR2 is YYREEE (reference sequence). Germline trimming cut 4 bases from V and 2 bases from J; bases unmatched to any gene: 9. The CDR3 length is 15 residues.

V gene TRBV4-2 combines with J gene TRBJ1-5; 10 nucleotides match TRBD1. Trimming at V came to 1 base and at J to 9 bases, leaving 9 bases not matched to a gene. The germline gives CDR1 LGHNA, CDR2 YNFKEQ. The CDR3 loop spans 16 amino acids. CDR3 DNA: TGTGCCAGCAGCCAAGGGGGACAGGGGCCGGTCCGGCCCCAGCATTTT. This encodes CASSQGGQGPVRPQHF.

The V call is TRBV28, the J call TRBJ2-7; perhaps TRBD1 as D (6 bases). The CDR3 spans 15 residues. From germline, CDR1 is MDHEN and CDR2 SYDVKM. Trimming removed 5 bases from V and 1 base from J, with 15 bases in between. The CDR3, as DNA: TGTGCCAGCAGTCCCATCCAGGGGTGGTCCTACGAGCAGTACTTC. Translation gives CASSPIQGWSYEQYF. Full variable domain (missing parts from reference TRBV28 and TRBJ2-7): DVKVTQSSRYLVKRTGEKVFLECVQDMDHENMFWYRQDPGLGLRLIYFSYDVKMKEKGDIPEGYSVSREKKERFSLILESASTNQTSMYLCASSPIQGWSYEQYFGPGTRLTVT.

The gene calls are TRBV19 and TRBJ2-7; no definite D call. CDR1 and CDR2 from the germline V gene are LNHDA and SQIVND (reference sequence). The V end lost 5 bases, the J end lost 2 bases, and 4 bases lay between the germline ends. This CDR3 contains 11 residues. CDR3 bases: TGTGCCAGTAGTGGAACCTACGAGCAGTACTTC. Amino acids: CASSGTYEQYF.

This chain uses TRBV5-4 with TRBJ1-2; D unclear. Germline loops: CDR1 SGHNT, CDR2 YYREEE (reference sequence). The CDR3 runs to 14 residues. Trimming stripped 5 bases from V and 6 bases from J, with 17 bases between. CDR3 sequence reads: CASRPTPEKHGYTF. As DNA, the CDR3 is TGTGCCAGCAGACCTACACCGGAGAAACATGGCTACACCTTC.

The chain is built from TRBV28 and TRBJ2-5, with 7 nucleotides matching TRBD2. Germline V gene data show CDR1 as MDHEN and CDR2 as SYDVKM. The CDR3 is 15 amino acids. Germline trimming cut 3 bases from V and 3 bases from J; bases unmatched to any gene: 7. CDR3: CASSFTRELEETQYF. Written as DNA, the CDR3 is TGTGCCAGCAGTTTTACGCGGGAGCTCGAAGAGACCCAGTACTTC. The full variable domain, in which reference TRBV28 and TRBJ2-5 provide the parts outside the CDR3, is DVKVTQSSRYLVKRTGEKVFLECVQDMDHENMFWYRQDPGLGLRLIYFSYDVKMKEKGDIPEGYSVSREKKERFSLILESASTNQTSMYLCASSFTRELEETQYFGPGTRLLVL.

The rearrangement uses TRBV29-1 and TRBJ2-1; unclear D gene. The CDR3 runs 12 residues. Trimming removed 6 bases at V and 5 bases at J, with 11 bases between. CDR1 is SQVTM, CDR2 ANQGSEA, per germline. Here the CDR3 reads CSVGRMNNEQFF. In DNA, the CDR3 is TGCAGCGTAGGGCGGATGAACAATGAGCAGTTCTTC.

This chain links TRBV18 with TRBJ1-1; D unresolved. V was cut by 3 bases and J by 3 bases, with 14 bases left in between. The CDR3 covers 15 residues. CDR1 and CDR2 (germline): KGHSH, LQKENI. DNA for the CDR3: TGTGCCAGCTCACCCTCCCGGACGTTAGACACTGAAGCTTTCTTT. Its translation: CASSPSRTLDTEAFF.

The chain employs TRBV5-8 and TRBJ1-2, with a possible D match to TRBD1 (6 bases). The germline V gene encodes CDR1 SGHTS and CDR2 YDEGEE. This CDR3 comprises 14 residues. V was trimmed by 2 bases and J by 7 bases, leaving 15 bases between them. The CDR3 sequence is CASSFGMEGVGYTF. The DNA for the CDR3 is TGTGCCAGCAGCTTCGGAATGGAGGGGGTTGGCTACACCTTC.

The chain employs TRBV12-3 or TRBV12-4 and TRBJ2-7; D not certain. CDR3 size: 12 residues. The V end was cut by 5 bases, the J end by 2 bases, with 7 bases between. CDR3 in amino acids: CASSPQAYEQYF. CDR3 nucleotide sequence: TGTGCCAGCAGTCCTCAGGCCTACGAGCAGTACTTC.

The chain links TRBV28 to TRBJ2-5; 13 bases are a match to TRBD2. Trimming removed 6 bases from V and 3 bases from J; junction bases left unmatched: 4. Per germline, CDR1 MDHEN and CDR2 SYDVKM. The CDR3 is 15 amino acids. The CDR3 sequence is CASRELAGGKETQYF. The DNA for the CDR3 is TGTGCCAGCAGGGAACTAGCGGGAGGGAAAGAGACCCAGTACTTC.

J is TRBJ2-1 and V is TRBV30; tentative D call: TRBD1 (5 bases). The CDR3 sequence is 14 residues long. Trimming shortened V by 3 bases and J by 5 bases, and 14 bases separated the two germline ends. CDR1 and CDR2 from the germline V gene are GTSNPN and SVGIG (reference sequence). CDR3 bases: TGTGCCTGGAGCCCGGCAGGGTACGACAATGAGCAGTTCTTC. This translates into CAWSPAGYDNEQFF.

The chain employs TRBV19 and TRBJ1-3; tentative D call: TRBD1 (5 bases). Germline V gene data show CDR1 as LNHDA and CDR2 as SQIVND (reference sequence). V was pared by 11 bases and J by 0 bases, with 8 bases between. The CDR3 is 12 residues long. CDR3 nucleotide sequence: TGTGCCTGCCAGGGCTCTGGAAACACCATATATTTT. This encodes CACQGSGNTIYF.

This clone appeared a single time. In DNA, the CDR3 is TGTGCCAGCAGCTTGGTAAGGCAGGGTGCCGAAGCTTTCTTT. It yields the protein CASSLVRQGAEAFF. The chain combines TRBV5-6 with TRBJ1-1; a possible D gene is TRBD1 (5 bases). This CDR3 comprises 14 residues. V lost 0 bases, J lost 8 bases, and 14 bases lay in between. CDR1 and CDR2 (germline): SGHDT, YYEEEE.

The CDR3 region has the DNA TGTGCCAGCTCACCAGGGGGCAGAGGCATGAACACTGAAGCTTTCTTT. Protein sequence: CASSPGGRGMNTEAFF. The chain has TRBV18 and TRBJ1-1; perhaps TRBD1 as D (6 bases). There are 16 residues in the CDR3. Germline assignment: CDR1 KGHSH and CDR2 LQKENI. Trimming pared 2 bases from V and 0 bases from J, leaving 13 bases between.

The V gene is TRBV19, the J gene TRBJ2-7; TRBD1 or TRBD2 may be the D gene (6 bases each). The CDR3 contains 14 residues. Germline CDR1 and CDR2: LNHDA and SQIVND (reference sequence). V lost 3 bases, J lost 7 bases, and 16 bases lay in between. The CDR3 reads CASSILRGDTEQYF. CDR3 sequence (DNA): TGTGCCAGTAGTATTCTTAGGGGGGACACAGAGCAGTACTTC.